These 20 T cell receptor beta chains originate from one sample sequenced in a study of cytomegalovirus exposure and HLA in healthy donors. It was with 60 Vbeta and 13 Jbeta primers that the PCR ran. Sequencing was performed with immunoSEQ multiplex PCR; in TCRdb, only in-frame clones are kept and a portion is missing. Among more than 150,000 clones listed, approximately 82% were seen once. The sequenced sample was PBMCs. Every receptor here comes from a woman in her 30s in good health and CMV-seronegative.

The J gene is TRBJ2-4, the V gene TRBV28; the match to TRBD2 covers 12 bases. The V gene's germline CDR1 is MDHEN and CDR2 SYDVKM. The CDR3 covers 15 residues. The junction had 4 bases not matched to a gene; V was cut back by 2 bases and J by 8 bases. Here the CDR3 reads CASSLTGTSGHIQYF. CDR3 coding DNA: TGTGCCAGCAGTTTAACCGGGACTAGCGGGCACATTCAGTACTTC.

This clone has only a few counts. The gene calls are TRBV2 and TRBJ1-5; the D gene is possibly TRBD1 (6 bases). CDR1 and CDR2 from the germline V gene are SNHLY and FYNNEI. V gave up 7 bases and J gave up 3 bases, with 13 bases separating them. This CDR3 spans 14 amino acids. CDR3 bases: TGTGCCAGCACCGAGCGGGGGCCCAATCAGCCCCAGCATTTT. Residues: CASTERGPNQPQHF.

This clone was counted only a few times. The chain carries TRBV9 and TRBJ1-6; D is ambiguous. Trimming left V 0 bases short and J 0 bases short, with 7 bases between. The CDR3 has 16 amino acids. CDR1 and CDR2 from the germline V gene are SGDLS and YYNGEE. CDR3: CASSVAGSSYNSPLHF. The CDR3 DNA is TGTGCCAGCAGCGTAGCGGGAAGCTCCTATAATTCACCCCTCCACTTT.

The V call is TRBV4-3, the J call TRBJ2-2; TRBD2 matches at 8 bases. V shed 7 bases and J 4 bases; nucleotides not matched to a gene: 8. This CDR3 comprises 15 residues. Per germline, CDR1 LGHNA and CDR2 YSLEER. CDR3 amino acids: CASNPGGFFTGELFF. The CDR3 coding sequence is TGCGCCAGCAACCCGGGGGGGTTTTTCACCGGGGAGCTGTTTTTT.

CDR3 in amino acids: CASRPNSYTGELFF. CDR3 coding DNA: TGTGCCAGCAGACCCAACAGCTACACCGGGGAGCTGTTTTTT. This chain joins TRBV6-5 and TRBJ2-2; D call uncertain. The CDR3 sequence is 14 residues long. In germline, CDR1 is MNHEY, CDR2 SVGAGI. Between the trimmed V and J ends, which lost 6 bases and 3 bases, there was a span of 11 bases.

The chain links TRBV23-1 to TRBJ2-7; a weak D match, TRBD1 (5 bases). TRBV23-1 is an ORF; its function is uncertain. The CDR3 runs to 13 residues. V lost 2 bases and J lost 2, with 7 bases in between. The DNA for the CDR3 is TGCGCCAGCAGTCAAGACAGAGCCTACGAGCAGTACTTC. It yields the protein CASSQDRAYEQYF.

The chain uses TRBV6-4 and TRBJ2-7; no clear D gene. CDR1 and CDR2 (germline): MRHNA, SNTAGT. Trimming took off 6 bases at V and 4 bases at J, with 16 bases between the two ends. The CDR3 length is 14 residues. The CDR3 loop reads CASSLYSQKYEQYF. The CDR3 DNA reads TGTGCCAGCAGCCTCTATTCACAGAAGTACGAGCAGTACTTC.

Only a few counts were recorded for this clone. This chain joins TRBV5-6 and TRBJ2-7; D gene unclear. The CDR3 sequence is 11 residues long. The germline gives CDR1 SGHDT, CDR2 YYEEEE. Between the trimmed V and J ends, which lost 4 bases and 4 bases, there was a span of 6 bases. Written as DNA, the CDR3 is TGTGCCAGCAGCAGCATATACGAGCAGTACTTC. Amino acids: CASSSIYEQYF.

Here the CDR3 DNA reads TGTGCCAGCAGTGGGGGGACAGGAAACACCATATATTTT. This gives the protein CASSGGTGNTIYF. This sequence joins TRBV6-1 and TRBJ1-3; TRBD1 might be the D (6 bases). This CDR3 is built from 13 residues. Germline V gene lookup returns CDR1 MNHNS and CDR2 SASEGT. Trimming shortened V by 4 bases and J by 4 bases, and 8 bases separated the two germline ends.

This clone has more than one count but fewer than ten. This chain links TRBV5-6 with TRBJ2-2, with 8 bases identical to TRBD1. Germline CDR1 reads SGHDT; CDR2 reads YYEEEE. This CDR3 region has 18 residues. V lost 0 bases to trimming and J lost 5 bases; unmatched junction nucleotides: 12. CDR3 sequence (DNA): TGTGCCAGCAGCTTGGGGATACCAGGACAGGGAAGGACCGGGGAGCTGTTTTTT. It translates to CASSLGIPGQGRTGELFF.

This rearrangement joins TRBV28 to TRBJ2-2; 7 positions agree with TRBD1. Germline CDR1 reads MDHEN; CDR2 reads SYDVKM. V lost 6 bases and J lost 2; bases outside the gene matches: 15. This CDR3 comprises 18 residues. The CDR3 loop is CASRTRRGQVINTGELFF. In DNA form, the CDR3 reads TGTGCCAGCAGAACCCGCCGCGGACAGGTTATCAACACCGGGGAGCTGTTTTTT.

The chain uses TRBV9 and TRBJ1-5, with D unresolved. Trimming removed 0 bases from V and 6 bases from J, with 7 bases in between. Germline V gene sequence: CDR1 SGDLS, CDR2 YYNGEE. The CDR3 consists of 13 residues. CDR3 DNA sequence: TGTGCCAGCAGCGTAGGAGGTGGTCAGCCCCAGCATTTT. This translates into CASSVGGGQPQHF. Complete variable domain (other parts from reference TRBV9 and TRBJ1-5): DSGVTQTPKHLITATGQRVTLRCSPRSGDLSVYWYQQSLDQGLQFLIQYYNGEERAKGNILERFSAQQFPDLHSELNLSSLELGDSALYFCASSVGGGQPQHFGDGTRLSIL.

The V gene is TRBV4-1, the J gene TRBJ1-5; maybe TRBD1 (5 bases). CDR1 is MGHRA, CDR2 YSYEKL, per germline. V shed 0 bases and J shed 6 bases, with 12 bases lying between them. This CDR3 has 15 amino acids. The CDR3 bases are TGCGCCAGCAGCCAAGAACGTGGGGGGGGTCAGCCCCAGCATTTT. It encodes CASSQERGGGQPQHF.

V is TRBV9 and J is TRBJ2-1, with 7 positions matching TRBD2. Germline trimming cut 7 bases from V and 9 bases from J; bases unmatched to any gene: 4. The CDR3 has 11 amino acids. Germline V gene lookup returns CDR1 SGDLS and CDR2 YYNGEE. CDR3 region: CASGGRGEQFF. CDR3 DNA: TGTGCCAGCGGGGGGAGGGGTGAGCAGTTCTTC.

V and J are TRBV27 and TRBJ1-1, with D possibly TRBD1 on 6 matching bases. With 6 bases removed from V and 3 bases from J, the gap between germline ends came to 17 bases. CDR3 length equals 15 residues. Per the germline V gene, CDR1 is MNHEY and CDR2 is SMNVEV (reference sequence). The chain's CDR3 is CASRTAGTKDTEAFF. DNA of the CDR3: TGTGCCAGCAGGACCGCCGGGACAAAGGACACTGAAGCTTTCTTT.

This rearrangement joins TRBV21-1 to TRBJ2-7; the D call of TRBD2 is as the table states it, not checked on the DNA. TRBV21-1 is termed a pseudogene. CDR3 length: 15 residues. CDR3 sequence: CASSINSRETYEQYF. CDR3 DNA sequence: TGTGCCAGCAGCATCAACTCGCGGGAAACCTACGAGCAGTACTTC.

The CDR3 DNA reads as TGCGCCAGCAGCCAACCTAGCACTAGCGGGGGCCTACGCACAGATACGCAGTATTTT. It translates to CASSQPSTSGGLRTDTQYF. The chain is built from TRBV4-3 and TRBJ2-3; 11 bases align to TRBD2. The CDR3 consists of 19 residues. The V segment lost 2 bases and the J segment 1 base; nucleotides outside the gene matches: 11. Germline CDR1 and CDR2: LGHNA and YSLEER.

The chain carries TRBV27 and TRBJ1-4; a possible D gene is TRBD1 (6 bases). The CDR3 is made up of 15 amino acids. V was trimmed by 5 bases and J by 3 bases, leaving 13 bases between them. The V gene's germline CDR1 is MNHEY and CDR2 SMNVEV (reference sequence). The CDR3 DNA reads TGTGCCAGCAGTCCCCGACAGGCCCCTAATGAAAAACTGTTTTTT. It encodes CASSPRQAPNEKLFF.

The V and J genes are TRBV9 and TRBJ2-5; 8 bases are shared with TRBD2. Germline V lookup: CDR1 SGDLS, CDR2 YYNGEE. The junction had 11 bases not matched to a gene; V was cut back by 3 bases and J by 4 bases. The CDR3 extends over 16 amino acids. Here the CDR3 reads CASSANVGLGGETQYF. The CDR3 DNA is TGTGCCAGCAGCGCCAATGTGGGACTAGGAGGAGAGACCCAGTACTTC.

The V call is TRBV6-1, the J call TRBJ2-6, with D unresolved. Germline V lookup: CDR1 MNHNS, CDR2 SASEGT. The CDR3 has 16 residues. The ends were cut back, 1 base at V and 0 bases at J, with 7 bases in the middle. This chain's CDR3 is CASSEGPVSGANVLTF. CDR3 nucleotide sequence: TGTGCCAGCAGTGAAGGTCCAGTCTCTGGGGCCAACGTCCTGACTTTC.